The clone carrying this T cell receptor (beta chain) was picked up many times. This record comes from a study of T-cell memory formation after mild COVID-19. Germline CDR1 and CDR2: SGDLS and YYNGEE. The CDR3 totals 16 residues. Trimming at V came to 2 bases and at J to 5 bases, leaving 11 bases not matched to a gene. TCRdb re-called the 5' RACE reads with MiXCR, one entry per CDR3 protein. In the table there are roughly 300,000 distinct CDR3 sequences, about a sixth of which are singletons. The sequence was collected from a man aged 18 to 30 who had mild COVID-19 (a few samples of this study predate the infection). Cell type and time point are not known. The sequencing sample was made of PBMCs or a T cell subset sorted from them (not recorded which). The chain uses TRBV9 and TRBJ2-5; 8 bases match TRBD1. This chain's CDR3 is CASSVSPRDRRETQYF. The CDR3 nucleotides are TGTGCCAGCAGCGTCTCCCCCCGGGACAGGCGGGAGACCCAGTACTTC.